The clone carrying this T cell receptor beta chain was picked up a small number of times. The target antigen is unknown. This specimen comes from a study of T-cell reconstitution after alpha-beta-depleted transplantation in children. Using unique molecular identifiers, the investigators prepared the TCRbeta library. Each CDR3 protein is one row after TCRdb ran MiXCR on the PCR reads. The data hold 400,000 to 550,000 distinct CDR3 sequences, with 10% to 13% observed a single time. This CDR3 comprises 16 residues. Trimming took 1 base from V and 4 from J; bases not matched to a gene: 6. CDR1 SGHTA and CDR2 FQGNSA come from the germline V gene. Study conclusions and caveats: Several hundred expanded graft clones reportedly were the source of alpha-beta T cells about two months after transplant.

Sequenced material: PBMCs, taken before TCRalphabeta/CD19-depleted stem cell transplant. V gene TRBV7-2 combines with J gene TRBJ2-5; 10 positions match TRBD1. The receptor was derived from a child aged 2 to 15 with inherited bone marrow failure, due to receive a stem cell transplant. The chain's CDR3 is CASSLDRDRGLETQYF. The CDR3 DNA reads TGTGCCAGCAGCTTAGATCGGGACAGGGGATTAGAGACCCAGTACTTC.